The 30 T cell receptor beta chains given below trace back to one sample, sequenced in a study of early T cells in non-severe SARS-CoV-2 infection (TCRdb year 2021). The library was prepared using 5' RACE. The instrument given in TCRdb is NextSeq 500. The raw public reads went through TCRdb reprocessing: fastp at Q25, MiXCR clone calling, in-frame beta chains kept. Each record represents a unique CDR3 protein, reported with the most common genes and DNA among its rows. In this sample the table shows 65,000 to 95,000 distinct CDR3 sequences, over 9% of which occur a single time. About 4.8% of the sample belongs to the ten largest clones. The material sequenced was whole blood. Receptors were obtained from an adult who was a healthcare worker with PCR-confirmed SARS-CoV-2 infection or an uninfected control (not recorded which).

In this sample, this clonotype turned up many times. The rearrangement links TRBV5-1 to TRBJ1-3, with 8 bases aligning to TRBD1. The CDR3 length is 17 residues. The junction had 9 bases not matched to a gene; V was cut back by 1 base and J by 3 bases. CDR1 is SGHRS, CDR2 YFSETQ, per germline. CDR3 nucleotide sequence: TGCGCCAGCAGCTTGTTTGGGCAGGGGGCGCGTGGAAACACCATATATTTT. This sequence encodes CASSLFGQGARGNTIYF. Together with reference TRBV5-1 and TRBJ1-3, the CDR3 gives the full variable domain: KAGVTQTPRYLIKTRGQQVTLSCSPISGHRSVSWYQQTPGQGLQFLFEYFSETQRNKGNFPGRFSGRQFSNSRSEMNVSTLELGDSALYLCASSLFGQGARGNTIYFGEGSWLTVV.

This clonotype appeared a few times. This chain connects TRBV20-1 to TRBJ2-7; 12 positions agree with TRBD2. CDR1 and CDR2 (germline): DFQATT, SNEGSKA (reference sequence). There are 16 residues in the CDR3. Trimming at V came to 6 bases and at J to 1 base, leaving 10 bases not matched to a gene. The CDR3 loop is CSARSGLAGVSYEQYF. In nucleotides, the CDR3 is TGCAGTGCCCGCTCGGGACTAGCGGGTGTTTCCTACGAGCAGTACTTC.

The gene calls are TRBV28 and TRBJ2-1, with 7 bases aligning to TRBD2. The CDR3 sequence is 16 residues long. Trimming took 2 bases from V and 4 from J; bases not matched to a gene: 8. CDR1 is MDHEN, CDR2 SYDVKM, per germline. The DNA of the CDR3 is TGTGCCAGCAGTTTAGTGGATAGCGGGTTGTACAATGAGCAGTTCTTC. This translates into CASSLVDSGLYNEQFF. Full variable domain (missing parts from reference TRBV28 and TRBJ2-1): DVKVTQSSRYLVKRTGEKVFLECVQDMDHENMFWYRQDPGLGLRLIYFSYDVKMKEKGDIPEGYSVSREKKERFSLILESASTNQTSMYLCASSLVDSGLYNEQFFGPGTRLTVL.

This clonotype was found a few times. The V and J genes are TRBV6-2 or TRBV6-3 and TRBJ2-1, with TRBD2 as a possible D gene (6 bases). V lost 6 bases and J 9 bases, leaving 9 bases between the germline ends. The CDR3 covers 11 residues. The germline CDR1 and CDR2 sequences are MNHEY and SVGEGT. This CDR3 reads CASSPLAEQFF. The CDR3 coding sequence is TGTGCCAGCAGCCCACTAGCTGAGCAGTTCTTC.

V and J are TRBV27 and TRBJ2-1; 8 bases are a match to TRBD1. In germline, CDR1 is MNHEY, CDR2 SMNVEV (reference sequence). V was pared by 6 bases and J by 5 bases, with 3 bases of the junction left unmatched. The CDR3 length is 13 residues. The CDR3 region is CASRGQADNEQFF. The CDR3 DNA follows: TGTGCCAGCAGGGGACAGGCTGACAATGAGCAGTTCTTC.

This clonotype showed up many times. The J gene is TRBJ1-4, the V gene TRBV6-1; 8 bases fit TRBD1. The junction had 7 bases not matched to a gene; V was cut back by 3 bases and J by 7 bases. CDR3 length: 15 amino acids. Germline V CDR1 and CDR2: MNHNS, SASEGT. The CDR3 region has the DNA TGTGCCAGCAGTGATACGGGACAGGCGGTTGAAAAACTGTTTTTT. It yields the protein CASSDTGQAVEKLFF.

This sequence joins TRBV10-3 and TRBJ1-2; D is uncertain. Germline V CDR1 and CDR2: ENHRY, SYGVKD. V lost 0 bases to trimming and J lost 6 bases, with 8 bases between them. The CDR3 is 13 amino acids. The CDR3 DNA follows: TGTGCCATCAGTGAGTCGGCCACAGATGGCTACACCTTC. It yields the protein CAISESATDGYTF.

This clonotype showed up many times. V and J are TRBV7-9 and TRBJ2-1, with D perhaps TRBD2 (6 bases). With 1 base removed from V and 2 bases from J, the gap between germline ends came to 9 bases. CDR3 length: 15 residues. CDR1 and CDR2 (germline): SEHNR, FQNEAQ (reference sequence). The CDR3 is CASSLVADAYNEQFF. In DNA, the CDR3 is TGTGCCAGCAGCTTAGTAGCGGATGCCTACAATGAGCAGTTCTTC.

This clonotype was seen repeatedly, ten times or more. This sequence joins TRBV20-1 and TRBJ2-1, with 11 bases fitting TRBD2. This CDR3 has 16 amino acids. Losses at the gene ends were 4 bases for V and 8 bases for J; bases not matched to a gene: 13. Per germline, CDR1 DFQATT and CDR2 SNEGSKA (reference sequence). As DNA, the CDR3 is TGCAGTGCTACGTTGGCTAGCGGGAGGCAGGGGGATGAGCAGTTCTTC. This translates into CSATLASGRQGDEQFF.

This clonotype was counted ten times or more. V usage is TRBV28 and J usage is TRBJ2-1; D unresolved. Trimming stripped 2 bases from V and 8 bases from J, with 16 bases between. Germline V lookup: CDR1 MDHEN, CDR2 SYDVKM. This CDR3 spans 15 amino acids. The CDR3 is CASSLAAFAPYEQFF. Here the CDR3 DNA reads TGTGCCAGCAGTTTAGCAGCGTTCGCCCCATATGAGCAGTTCTTC.

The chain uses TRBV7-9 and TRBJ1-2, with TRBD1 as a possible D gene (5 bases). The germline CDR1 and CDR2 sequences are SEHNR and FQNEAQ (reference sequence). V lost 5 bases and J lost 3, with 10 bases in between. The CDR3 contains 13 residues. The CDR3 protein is CASSLTRDYGYTF. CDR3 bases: TGTGCCAGCAGCCTTACCAGGGACTATGGCTACACCTTC.

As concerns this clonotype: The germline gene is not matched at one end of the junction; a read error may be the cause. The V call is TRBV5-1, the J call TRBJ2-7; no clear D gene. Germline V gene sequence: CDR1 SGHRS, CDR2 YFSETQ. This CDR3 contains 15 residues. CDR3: CSSSPQRRVNYEQYF. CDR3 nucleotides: TGCTCCAGCTCCCCCCAGCGCCGGGTCAACTACGAGCAGTACTTC.

CDR3 protein: CAISGPGRGTDTQYF. The CDR3 DNA sequence: TGTGCCATCAGTGGCCCCGGGAGAGGCACAGATACGCAGTATTTT. V is TRBV10-3 and J is TRBJ2-3, with a possible D match to TRBD2 (6 bases). Germline V lookup: CDR1 ENHRY, CDR2 SYGVKD. The CDR3 consists of 15 residues. V lost 4 bases, J lost 1 base, and 12 bases lay in between.

The CDR3 nucleotides read TGTGCCAGCAGGGGAGGGGAGACGCAGGCAACTAATGAAAAACTGTTTTTT. It codes for CASRGGETQATNEKLFF. V is TRBV6-1 and J is TRBJ1-4, with D possibly being TRBD1 (5 bases). Germline CDR1 is MNHNS and CDR2 is SASEGT. The CDR3 extends over 17 amino acids. With 6 bases removed from V and 0 bases from J, the gap between germline ends came to 17 bases.

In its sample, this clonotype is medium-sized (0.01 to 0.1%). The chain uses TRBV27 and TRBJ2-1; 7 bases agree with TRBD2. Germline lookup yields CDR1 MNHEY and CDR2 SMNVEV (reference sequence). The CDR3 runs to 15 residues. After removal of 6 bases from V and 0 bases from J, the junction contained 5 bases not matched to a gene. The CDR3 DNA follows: TGTGCCAGCAGCTTAGGCGGGAGCTCCTACAATGAGCAGTTCTTC. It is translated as CASSLGGSSYNEQFF.

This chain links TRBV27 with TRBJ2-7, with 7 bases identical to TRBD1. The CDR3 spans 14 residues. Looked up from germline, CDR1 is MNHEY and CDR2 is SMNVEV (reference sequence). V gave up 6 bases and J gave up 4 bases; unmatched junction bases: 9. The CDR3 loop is CASSKQGISYEQYF. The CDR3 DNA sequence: TGTGCCAGCAGCAAACAGGGGATATCTTACGAGCAGTACTTC.

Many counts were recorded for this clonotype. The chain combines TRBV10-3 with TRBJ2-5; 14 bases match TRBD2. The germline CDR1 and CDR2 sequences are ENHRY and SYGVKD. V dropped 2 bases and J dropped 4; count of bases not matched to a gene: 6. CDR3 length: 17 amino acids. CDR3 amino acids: CAISEPQGLAGAETQYF. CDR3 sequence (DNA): TGTGCCATCAGTGAGCCCCAGGGACTAGCGGGAGCAGAGACCCAGTACTTC.

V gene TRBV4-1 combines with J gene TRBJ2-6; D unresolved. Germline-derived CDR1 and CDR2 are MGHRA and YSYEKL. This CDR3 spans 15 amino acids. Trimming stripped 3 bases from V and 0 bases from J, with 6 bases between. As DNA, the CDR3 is TGCGCCAGCAGCCATTATGACTCTGGGGCCAACGTCCTGACTTTC. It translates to CASSHYDSGANVLTF.

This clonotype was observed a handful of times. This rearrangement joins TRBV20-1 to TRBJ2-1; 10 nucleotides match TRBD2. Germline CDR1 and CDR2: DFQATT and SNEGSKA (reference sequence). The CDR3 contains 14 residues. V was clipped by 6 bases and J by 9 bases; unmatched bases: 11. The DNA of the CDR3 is TGCAGTGCGGAACTAGCGGGATGGGACGGTGAGCAGTTCTTC. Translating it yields CSAELAGWDGEQFF.

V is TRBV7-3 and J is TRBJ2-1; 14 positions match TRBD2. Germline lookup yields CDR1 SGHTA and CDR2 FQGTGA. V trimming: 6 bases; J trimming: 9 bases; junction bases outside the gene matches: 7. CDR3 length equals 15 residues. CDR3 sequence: CASSYTGTSGGEQFF. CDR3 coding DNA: TGTGCCAGCAGTTACACCGGGACTAGCGGGGGTGAGCAGTTCTTC.

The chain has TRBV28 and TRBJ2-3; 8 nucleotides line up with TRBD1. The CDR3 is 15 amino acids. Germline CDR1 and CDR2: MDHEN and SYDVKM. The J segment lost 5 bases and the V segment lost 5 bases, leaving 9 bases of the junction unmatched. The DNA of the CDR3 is TGTGCCAGCAGTACTTCCGGACAGGGAGAAGATACGCAGTATTTT. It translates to CASSTSGQGEDTQYF. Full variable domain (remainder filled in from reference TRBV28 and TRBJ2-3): DVKVTQSSRYLVKRTGEKVFLECVQDMDHENMFWYRQDPGLGLRLIYFSYDVKMKEKGDIPEGYSVSREKKERFSLILESASTNQTSMYLCASSTSGQGEDTQYFGPGTRLTVL.

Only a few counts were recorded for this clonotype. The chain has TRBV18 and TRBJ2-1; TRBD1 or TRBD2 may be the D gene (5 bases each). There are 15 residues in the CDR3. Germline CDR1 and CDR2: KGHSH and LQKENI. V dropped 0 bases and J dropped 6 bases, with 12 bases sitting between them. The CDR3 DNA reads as TGTGCCAGCTCACCACCATCGGGGCGCGGCAATGAGCAGTTCTTC. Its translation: CASSPPSGRGNEQFF.

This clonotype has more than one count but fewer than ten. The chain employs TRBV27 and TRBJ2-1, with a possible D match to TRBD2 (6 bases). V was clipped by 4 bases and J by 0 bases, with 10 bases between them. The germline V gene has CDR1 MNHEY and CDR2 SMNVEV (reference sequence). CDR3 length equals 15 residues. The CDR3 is CASSWGTLSYNEQFF. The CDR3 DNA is TGTGCCAGCAGTTGGGGGACTCTCTCCTACAATGAGCAGTTCTTC.

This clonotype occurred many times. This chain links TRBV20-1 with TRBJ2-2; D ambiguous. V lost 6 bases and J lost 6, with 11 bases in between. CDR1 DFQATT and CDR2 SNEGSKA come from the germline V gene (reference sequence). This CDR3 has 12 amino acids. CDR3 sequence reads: CSAPGSAGELFF. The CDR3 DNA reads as TGCAGTGCCCCCGGTTCGGCCGGGGAGCTGTTTTTT.

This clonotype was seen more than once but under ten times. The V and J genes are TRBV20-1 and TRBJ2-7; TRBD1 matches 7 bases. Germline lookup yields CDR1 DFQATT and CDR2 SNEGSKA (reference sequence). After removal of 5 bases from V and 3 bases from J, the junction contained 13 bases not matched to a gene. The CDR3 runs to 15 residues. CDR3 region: CSAETPGQIVYEQYF. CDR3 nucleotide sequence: TGCAGTGCTGAAACTCCGGGACAGATAGTCTACGAGCAGTACTTC.

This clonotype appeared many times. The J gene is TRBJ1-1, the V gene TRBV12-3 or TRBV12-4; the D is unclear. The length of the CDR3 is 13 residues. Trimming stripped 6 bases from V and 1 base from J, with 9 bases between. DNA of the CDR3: TGTGCCAGCAGCCTTGGGAAGAACACTGAAGCTTTCTTT. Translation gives CASSLGKNTEAFF.

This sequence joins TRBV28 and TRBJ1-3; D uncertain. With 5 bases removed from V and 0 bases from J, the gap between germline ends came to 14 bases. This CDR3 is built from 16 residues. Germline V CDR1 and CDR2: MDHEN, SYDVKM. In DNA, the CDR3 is TGTGCCAGCAGTCCGCGACAAGGCTTCTCTGGAAACACCATATATTTT. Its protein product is CASSPRQGFSGNTIYF.

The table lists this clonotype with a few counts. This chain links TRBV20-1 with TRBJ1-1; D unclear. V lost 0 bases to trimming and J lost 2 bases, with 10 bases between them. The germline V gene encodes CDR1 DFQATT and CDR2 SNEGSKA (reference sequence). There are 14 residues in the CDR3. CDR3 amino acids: CSARDPGRNTEAFF. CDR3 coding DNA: TGCAGTGCTAGAGATCCAGGCAGAAACACTGAAGCTTTCTTT.

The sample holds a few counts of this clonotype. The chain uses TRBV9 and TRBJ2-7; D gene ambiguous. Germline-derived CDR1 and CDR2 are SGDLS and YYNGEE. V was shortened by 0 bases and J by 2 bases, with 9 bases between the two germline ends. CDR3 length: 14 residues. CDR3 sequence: CASSVGSSAYEQYF. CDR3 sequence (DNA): TGTGCCAGCAGCGTAGGGAGTTCCGCCTACGAGCAGTACTTC. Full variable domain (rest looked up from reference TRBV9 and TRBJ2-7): DSGVTQTPKHLITATGQRVTLRCSPRSGDLSVYWYQQSLDQGLQFLIQYYNGEERAKGNILERFSAQQFPDLHSELNLSSLELGDSALYFCASSVGSSAYEQYFGPGTRLTVT.

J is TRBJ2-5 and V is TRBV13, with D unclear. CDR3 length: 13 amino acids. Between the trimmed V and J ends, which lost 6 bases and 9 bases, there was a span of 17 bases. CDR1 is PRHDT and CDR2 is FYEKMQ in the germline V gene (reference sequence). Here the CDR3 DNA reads TGTGCCAGCAGTATTACCCGCCATGCGGCCCAGTACTTC. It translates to CASSITRHAAQYF.